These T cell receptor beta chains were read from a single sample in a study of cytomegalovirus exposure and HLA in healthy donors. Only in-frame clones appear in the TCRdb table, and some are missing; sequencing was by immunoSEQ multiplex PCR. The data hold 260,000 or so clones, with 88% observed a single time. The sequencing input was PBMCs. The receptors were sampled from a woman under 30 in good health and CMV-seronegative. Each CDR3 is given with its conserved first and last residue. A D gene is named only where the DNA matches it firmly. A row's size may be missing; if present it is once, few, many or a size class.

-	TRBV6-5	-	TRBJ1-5	CASSVGHKNQPQHF	TGTGCCAGCAGTGTGGGACATAAGAATCAGCCCCAGCATTTT
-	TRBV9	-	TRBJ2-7	CASSPQGQRAPYEQYF	TGTGCCAGCAGCCCACAGGGCCAAAGGGCCCCCTACGAGCAGTACTTC
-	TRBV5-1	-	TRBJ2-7	CASSLTRGDWVF	TGCGCCAGCAGCTTGACCAGGGGGGATTGGGTCTTC
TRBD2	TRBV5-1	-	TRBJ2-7	CASRPVSGGRTYEQYF	TGCGCCAGCAGACCCGTCTCGGGAGGCAGGACCTACGAGCAGTACTTC
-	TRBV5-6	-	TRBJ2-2	CASSLSRRANTGELFF	TGTGCCAGCAGCTTGTCGAGGCGGGCGAACACCGGGGAGCTGTTTTTT
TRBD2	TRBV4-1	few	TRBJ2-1	CASSQETSGGINEQFF	TGCGCCAGCAGCCAAGAGACTAGCGGAGGAATAAATGAGCAGTTCTTC
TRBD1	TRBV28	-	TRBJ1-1	CASSKTLNRGVDTEAFF	TGTGCCAGCAGTAAGACCTTGAACAGGGGGGTGGACACTGAAGCTTTCTTT
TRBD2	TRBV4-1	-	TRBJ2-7	CASSPSWEGQQYF	TGCGCCAGCAGCCCCTCCTGGGAGGGGCAGCAGTACTTC
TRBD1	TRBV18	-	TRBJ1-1	CASSSRQGNTEAFF	TGTGCCAGCTCATCGCGACAGGGGAACACTGAAGCTTTCTTT
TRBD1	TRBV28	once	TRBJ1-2	CASRNDRGPHPGGYTF	TGTGCCAGCAGGAATGACAGGGGGCCTCACCCGGGGGGCTACACCTTC
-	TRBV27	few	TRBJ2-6	CASALNLEGLVLTF	TGTGCCAGCGCCCTTAATTTGGAGGGGCTCGTCCTGACTTTC
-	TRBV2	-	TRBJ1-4	CASMVDRINEKLFF	TGTGCCAGCATGGTGGACAGAATTAATGAAAAACTGTTTTTT
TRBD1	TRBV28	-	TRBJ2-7	CASSLNLRTGGYEQYF	TGTGCCAGCAGTTTAAATCTCCGGACAGGGGGCTACGAGCAGTACTTC
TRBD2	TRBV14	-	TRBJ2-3	CASSQVGGSGADTQYF	TGTGCCAGCAGCCAAGTCGGCGGGAGTGGCGCAGATACGCAGTATTTT
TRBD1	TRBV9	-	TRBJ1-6	CASSVEPTGGYNSPLHF	TGTGCCAGCAGCGTAGAACCCACAGGGGGTTATAATTCACCCCTCCACTTT
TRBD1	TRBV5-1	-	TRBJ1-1	CASSLWGQGHGGTEAFF	TGCGCCAGCAGCTTGTGGGGACAGGGACACGGGGGCACTGAAGCTTTCTTT
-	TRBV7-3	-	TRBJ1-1	CASSLSPGNTEAFF	TGTGCCAGCAGCTTGTCTCCGGGTAACACTGAAGCTTTCTTT
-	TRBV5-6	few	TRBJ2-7	CASSPTGLGREQYF	TGTGCCAGCAGCCCTACAGGGCTCGGACGGGAGCAGTACTTC
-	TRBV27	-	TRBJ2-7	CARDTRTDYEQYF	TGTGCCAGGGACACCCGGACCGACTACGAGCAGTACTTC
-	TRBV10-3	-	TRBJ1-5	CAIGINNQPQHF	TGTGCCATCGGCATAAACAATCAGCCCCAGCATTTT
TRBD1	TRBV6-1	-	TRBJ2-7	CASSEGQGPLDEQYF	TGTGCCAGCAGCGAAGGACAGGGACCCCTAGACGAGCAGTACTTC
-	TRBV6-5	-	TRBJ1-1	CASSYGAMNTEAFF	TGTGCCAGCAGTTACGGAGCTATGAACACTGAAGCTTTCTTT
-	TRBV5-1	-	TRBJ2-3	CASSSARDTLTDTQYF	TGCGCCAGCAGCTCTGCCCGGGACACCCTCACAGATACGCAGTATTTT
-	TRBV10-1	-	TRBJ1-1	CASSAAGRPYTEAFF	TGCGCCAGCAGTGCGGCCGGCAGGCCTTACACTGAAGCTTTCTTT
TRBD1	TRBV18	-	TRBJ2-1	CASSPPGQGAHNEQFF	TGTGCCAGCTCACCACCAGGACAGGGGGCGCATAATGAGCAGTTCTTC
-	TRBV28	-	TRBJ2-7	CASNPTREVYEQYF	TGTGCCAGCAATCCCACCAGGGAGGTCTACGAGCAGTACTTC
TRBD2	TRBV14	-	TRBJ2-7	CASSPPAGSQQYF	TGTGCCAGCAGCCCCCCAGCGGGGAGTCAACAGTACTTC
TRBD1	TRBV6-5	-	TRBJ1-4	CASSSTGGQEKLFF	TGTGCCAGCAGTTCTACAGGGGGCCAAGAAAAACTGTTTTTT
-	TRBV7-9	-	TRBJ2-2	CASSWGQGMSTGELFF	TGTGCCAGCAGCTGGGGTCAGGGGATGAGCACCGGGGAGCTGTTTTTT
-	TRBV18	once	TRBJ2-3	CASSPLRGDTQYF	TGTGCCAGCTCACCATTAAGGGGAGATACGCAGTATTTT
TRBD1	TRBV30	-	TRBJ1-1	CAWRGGTGQAFF	TGTGCCTGGAGGGGAGGGACAGGGCAAGCTTTCTTT